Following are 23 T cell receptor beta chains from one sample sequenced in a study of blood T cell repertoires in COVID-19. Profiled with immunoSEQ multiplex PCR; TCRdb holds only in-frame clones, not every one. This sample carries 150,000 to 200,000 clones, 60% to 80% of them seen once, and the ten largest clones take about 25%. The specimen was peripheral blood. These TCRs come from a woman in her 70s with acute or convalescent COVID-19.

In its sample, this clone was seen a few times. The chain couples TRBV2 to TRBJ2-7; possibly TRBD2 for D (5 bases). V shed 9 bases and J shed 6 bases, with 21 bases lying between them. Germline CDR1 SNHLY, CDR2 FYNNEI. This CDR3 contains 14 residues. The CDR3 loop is CASSAVRWAGEQYF. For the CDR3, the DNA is TGTGCCAGTTCGGCCGTTCGGTGGGCGGGCGAGCAGTACTTC.

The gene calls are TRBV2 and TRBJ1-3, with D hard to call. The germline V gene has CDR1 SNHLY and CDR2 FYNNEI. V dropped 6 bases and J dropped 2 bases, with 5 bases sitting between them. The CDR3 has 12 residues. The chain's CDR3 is CASRQTGNTIYF. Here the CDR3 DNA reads TGTGCCAGCAGGCAGACTGGAAACACCATATATTTT.

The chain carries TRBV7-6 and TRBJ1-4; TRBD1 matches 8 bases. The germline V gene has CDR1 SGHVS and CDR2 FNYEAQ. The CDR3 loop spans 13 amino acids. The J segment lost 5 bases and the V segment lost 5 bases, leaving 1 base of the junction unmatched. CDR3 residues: CASSRDRNEKLFF. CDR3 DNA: TGTGCCAGCAGCCGGGACAGGAATGAAAAACTGTTTTTT.

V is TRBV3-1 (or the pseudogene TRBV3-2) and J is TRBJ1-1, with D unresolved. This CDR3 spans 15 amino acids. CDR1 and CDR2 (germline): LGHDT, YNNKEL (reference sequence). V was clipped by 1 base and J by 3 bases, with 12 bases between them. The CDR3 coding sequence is TGTGCCAGCAGCCAAGTCCTGAGGTTGTACACTGAAGCTTTCTTT. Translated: CASSQVLRLYTEAFF.

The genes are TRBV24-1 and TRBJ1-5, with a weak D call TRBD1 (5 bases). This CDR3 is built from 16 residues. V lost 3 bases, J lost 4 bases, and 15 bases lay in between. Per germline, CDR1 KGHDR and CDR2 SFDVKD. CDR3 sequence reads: CATSDPRGGVNQPQHF. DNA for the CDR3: TGTGCCACCAGTGATCCACGGGGGGGGGTAAATCAGCCCCAGCATTTT.

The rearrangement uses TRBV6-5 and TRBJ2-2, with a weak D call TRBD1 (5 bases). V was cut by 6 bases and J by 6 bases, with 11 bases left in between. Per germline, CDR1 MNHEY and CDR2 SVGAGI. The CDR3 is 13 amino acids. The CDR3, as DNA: TGTGCCAGCAGGACAGCTTCGCCCGGGGAGCTGTTTTTT. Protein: CASRTASPGELFF.

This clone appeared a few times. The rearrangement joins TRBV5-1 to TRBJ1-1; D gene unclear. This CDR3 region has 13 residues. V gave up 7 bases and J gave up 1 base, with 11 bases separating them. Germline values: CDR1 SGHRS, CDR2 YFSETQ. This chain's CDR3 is CASRETPNTEAFF. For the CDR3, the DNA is TGCGCCAGCCGGGAGACACCGAACACTGAAGCTTTCTTT.

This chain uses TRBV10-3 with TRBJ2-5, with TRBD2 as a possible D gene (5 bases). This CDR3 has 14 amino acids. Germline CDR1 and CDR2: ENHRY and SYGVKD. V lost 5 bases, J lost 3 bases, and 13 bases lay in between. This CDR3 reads CAISSGAAEETQYF. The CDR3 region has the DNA TGTGCCATCAGTAGCGGAGCTGCCGAAGAGACCCAGTACTTC.

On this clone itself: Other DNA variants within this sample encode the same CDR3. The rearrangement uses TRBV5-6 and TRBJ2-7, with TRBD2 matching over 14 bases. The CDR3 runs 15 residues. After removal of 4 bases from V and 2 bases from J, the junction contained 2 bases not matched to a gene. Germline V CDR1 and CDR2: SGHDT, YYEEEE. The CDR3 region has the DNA TGTGCCAGCAGCCCGGGACTAGCGGGAGCCTACGAGCAGTACTTC. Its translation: CASSPGLAGAYEQYF.

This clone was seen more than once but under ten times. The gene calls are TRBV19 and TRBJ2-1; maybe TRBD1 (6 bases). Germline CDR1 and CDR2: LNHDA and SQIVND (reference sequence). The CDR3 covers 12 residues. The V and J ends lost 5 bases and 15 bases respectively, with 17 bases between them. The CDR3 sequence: CASSLQGWSLFF. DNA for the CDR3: TGTGCCAGTAGTTTACAGGGTTGGTCGCTGTTCTTC.

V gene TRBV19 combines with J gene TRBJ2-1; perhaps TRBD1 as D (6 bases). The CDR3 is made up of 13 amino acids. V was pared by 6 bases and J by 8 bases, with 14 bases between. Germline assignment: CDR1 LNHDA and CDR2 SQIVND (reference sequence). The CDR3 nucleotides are TGTGCCAGTAGAGGTCAGGGGTACGATGAGCAGTTCTTC. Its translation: CASRGQGYDEQFF.

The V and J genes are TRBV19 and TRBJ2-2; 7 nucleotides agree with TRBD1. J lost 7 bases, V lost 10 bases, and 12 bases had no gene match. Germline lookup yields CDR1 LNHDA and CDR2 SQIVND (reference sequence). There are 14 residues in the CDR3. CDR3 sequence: CATQGVGIFGELFF. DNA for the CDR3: TGTGCCACTCAGGGGGTTGGTATTTTCGGGGAGCTGTTTTTT.

The CDR3 DNA reads TGTGCCGTTTGGACAGGGGACGAGCAGTACTTC. It codes for CAVWTGDEQYF. J is TRBJ2-7 and V is TRBV2; TRBD1 matches 9 bases. The germline V gene has CDR1 SNHLY and CDR2 FYNNEI. V lost 11 bases, J lost 5 bases, and 4 bases stayed unmatched. The CDR3 spans 11 residues.

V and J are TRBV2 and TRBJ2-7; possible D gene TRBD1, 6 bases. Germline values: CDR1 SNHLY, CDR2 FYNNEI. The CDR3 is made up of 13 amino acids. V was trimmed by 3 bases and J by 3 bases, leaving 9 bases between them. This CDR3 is CASSDETGYEQYF. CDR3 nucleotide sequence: TGTGCCAGCAGTGATGAGACAGGCTACGAGCAGTACTTC.

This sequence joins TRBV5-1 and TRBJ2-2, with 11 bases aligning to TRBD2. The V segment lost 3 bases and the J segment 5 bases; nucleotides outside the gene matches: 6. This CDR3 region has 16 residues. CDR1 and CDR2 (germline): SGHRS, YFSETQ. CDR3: CASSSLLAGDTGELFF. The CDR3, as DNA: TGCGCCAGCAGCTCACTACTAGCGGGAGATACCGGGGAGCTGTTTTTT.

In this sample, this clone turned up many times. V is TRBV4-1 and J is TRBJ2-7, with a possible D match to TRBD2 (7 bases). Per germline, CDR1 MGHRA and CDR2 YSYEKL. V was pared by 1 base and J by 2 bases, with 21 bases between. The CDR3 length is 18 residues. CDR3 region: CASSQANFLGGQTYEQYF. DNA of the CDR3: TGCGCCAGCAGCCAAGCAAATTTTCTGGGGGGGCAAACCTACGAGCAGTACTTC.

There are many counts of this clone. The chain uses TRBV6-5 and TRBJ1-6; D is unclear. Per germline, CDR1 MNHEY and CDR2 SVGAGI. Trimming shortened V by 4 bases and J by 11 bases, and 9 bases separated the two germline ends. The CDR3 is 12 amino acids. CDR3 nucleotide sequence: TGTGCCAGCAGTTCCACCGGGACACCCCTCCACTTT. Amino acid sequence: CASSSTGTPLHF.

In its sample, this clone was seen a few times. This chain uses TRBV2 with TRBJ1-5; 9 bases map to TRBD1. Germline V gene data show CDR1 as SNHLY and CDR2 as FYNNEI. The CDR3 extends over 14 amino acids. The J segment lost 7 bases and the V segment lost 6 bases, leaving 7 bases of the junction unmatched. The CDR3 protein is CASSKQGAEQPQHF. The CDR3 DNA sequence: TGTGCCAGCAGCAAACAGGGGGCCGAGCAGCCCCAGCATTTT. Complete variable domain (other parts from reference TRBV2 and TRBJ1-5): EPEVTQTPSHQVTQMGQEVILRCVPISNHLYFYWYRQILGQKVEFLVSFYNNEISEKSEIFDDQFSVERPDGSNFTLKIRSTKLEDSAMYFCASSKQGAEQPQHFGDGTRLSIL.

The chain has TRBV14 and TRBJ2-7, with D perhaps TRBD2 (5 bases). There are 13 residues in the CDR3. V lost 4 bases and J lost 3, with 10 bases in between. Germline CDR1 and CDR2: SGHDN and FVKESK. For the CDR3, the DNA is TGTGCCAGCAGCCTGGAAGGACTCTACGAGCAGTACTTC. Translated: CASSLEGLYEQYF.

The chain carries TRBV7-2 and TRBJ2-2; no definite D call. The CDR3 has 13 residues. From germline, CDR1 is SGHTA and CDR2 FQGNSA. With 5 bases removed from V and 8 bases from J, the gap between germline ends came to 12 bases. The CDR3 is CASSPQSRGELFF. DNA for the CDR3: TGTGCCAGCAGCCCACAGTCCCGGGGGGAGCTGTTTTTT.

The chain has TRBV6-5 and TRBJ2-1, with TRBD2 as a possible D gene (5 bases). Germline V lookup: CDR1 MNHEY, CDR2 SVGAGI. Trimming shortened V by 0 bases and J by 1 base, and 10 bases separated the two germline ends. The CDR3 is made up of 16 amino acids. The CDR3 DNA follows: TGTGCCAGCAGTTACTCACCAGCGGTGTCCTACAATGAGCAGTTCTTC. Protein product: CASSYSPAVSYNEQFF.

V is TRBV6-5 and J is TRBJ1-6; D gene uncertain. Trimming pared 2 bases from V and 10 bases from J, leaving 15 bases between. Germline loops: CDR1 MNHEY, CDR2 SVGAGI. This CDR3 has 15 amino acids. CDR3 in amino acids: CASSYRSLNRSPLHF. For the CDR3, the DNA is TGTGCCAGCAGTTACCGGTCACTAAATCGATCACCCCTCCACTTT.

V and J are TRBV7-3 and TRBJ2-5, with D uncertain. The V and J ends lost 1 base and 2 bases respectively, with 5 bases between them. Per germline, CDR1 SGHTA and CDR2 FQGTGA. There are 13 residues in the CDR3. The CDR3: CASSLNRQETQYF. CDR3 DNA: TGTGCCAGCAGCTTAAACAGACAAGAGACCCAGTACTTC.